This T cell receptor beta chain comes out of a study of shared clonotypes between healthy human individuals. Study summary: Three CD4 naive, three CD4 memory, two CD8 naive and one CD8 memory plate were used per donor.

Genomic DNA belonging to each subset was distributed in equal measure over several immunoSEQ plates. Sequencing was performed with immunoSEQ multiplex PCR; in TCRdb, only in-frame clones are kept and a portion is missing. The table has about 2.4 million clones, about 92% seen once; the top ten hold roughly 0.13%. Findings and limits, study-wide: The generation probabilities recorded for non-shared clonotypes fell below those of clonotypes shared by all four donors. It was observed that around 5% of naive CD4 clonotypes were shared across several donors.

V shed 0 bases and J 4 bases; nucleotides not matched to a gene: 11. Germline V gives CDR1 GTSNPN, CDR2 SVGIG (reference sequence). This CDR3 contains 18 residues. Worth noting for this clone: Its antigen is not known.

The material sequenced was naive CD4+ T cells sorted from blood. Subset noted: CD45RA+ positively selected. The genes are TRBV30 and TRBJ2-2; 10 bases fit TRBD2. The TCR sequence derives from a young man in good health. CDR3 in amino acids: CAWSVRASGSMGTGELFF. CDR3 nucleotides: TGTGCCTGGAGTGTAAGGGCTAGCGGGAGCATGGGCACCGGGGAGCTGTTTTTT.